What follows describes a single TCR beta chain. Its antigen is as yet unknown. This specimen includes other DNA sequences encoding the same CDR3. The data derive from a study of CD8+ T cells in alopecia areata. As for the study in general: The investigators scored severity in treated patients by the percentage of affected scalp area.

As for treatment: oral pan-JAK inhibitor, 5-10 mg twice daily. Researchers took lesional scalp punch biopsies and peripheral blood from people who were alopecia areata patients. General observations from the study: For patients receiving tofacitinib, scalp clonality and expanded CD8+ clones among the top 100 significantly decreased.

The CDR3 covers 13 residues. Germline-derived CDR1 and CDR2 are SGHRS and YFSETQ. The V end lost 0 bases, the J end lost 3 bases, and 6 bases lay between the germline ends. Sequencing used cDNA as its template, made by extracting RNA and reverse transcribing it. Clones were sequenced by immunoSEQ multiplex PCR, and TCRdb holds only the in-frame ones, with some missing. Of around 100,000 clones in the sample, 40% to 50% are singletons; the top ten hold about 17%. This TCR was recovered from a human donor with alopecia areata. The chain carries TRBV5-1 and TRBJ1-1; unclear D gene. The material sequenced was CD8+ T cells sorted from blood, taken at week 24, from a patient treated with tofacitinib. CDR3 in amino acids: CASSLDGDTEAFF. CDR3 sequence (DNA): TGCGCCAGCAGCTTGGACGGGGACACTGAAGCTTTCTTT.